This T cell receptor beta chain came from a study of follicular helper T cells after annual influenza vaccination. The repertoire was sequenced with immunoSEQ multiplex PCR; TCRdb's copy has only in-frame clones and lacks some. The sample carries about 10,000 clones, about 80% recorded once. General observations from the study: ICOS+CD38+ cTfh clonality tracked population frequency, and its change tracked circulating plasmablast change.

Specified time point: 2013-2014 season, 7 days after vaccination. Germline V gene sequence: CDR1 SGDLS, CDR2 YYNGEE. Trimming removed 0 bases at V and 8 bases at J, with 20 bases between. This CDR3 has 17 residues. To note about this clone: The target antigen is unknown.

This TCR was recovered from an adult who received the influenza vaccine. Material: CXCR5- memory CD4+ T cells sorted from blood, obtained 7 days after influenza vaccination. The chain couples TRBV9 to TRBJ1-4; D is undetermined. The DNA of the CDR3 is TGTGCCAGCAGCGTAGCGCCTGGAAGTGGGCTGGAGGAAAAACTGTTTTTT. Protein sequence: CASSVAPGSGLEEKLFF.